A single T cell receptor beta chain is shown here with its context. The sample comes from a study of early T cells in non-severe SARS-CoV-2 infection. Study background: The authors sequenced bulk RNA from unsorted whole blood, leaving chains unpaired.

Unique molecular identifiers tagged individual cDNA molecules. TCRdb itself ran the 5' RACE reads through MiXCR, one entry per CDR3 protein. The table shows around 68,000 distinct CDR3 sequences, with roughly 12% occurring only once. The V gene end was trimmed by 0 bases and the J gene end by 3 bases; junction bases not matched to a gene: 5. The germline V gene has CDR1 SGHRS and CDR2 YFSETQ. The CDR3 covers 16 residues. This chain connects TRBV5-1 to TRBJ2-1; TRBD2 matches 8 bases. The sample was whole blood, taken at baseline. The receptor's source is an adult who was a healthcare worker with PCR-confirmed SARS-CoV-2 infection or an uninfected control (not recorded which). The CDR3 loop is CASSLVAGGVYNEQFF. The CDR3 DNA reads as TGCGCCAGCAGCTTGGTTGCGGGAGGCGTCTACAATGAGCAGTTCTTC. Drawing the rest from reference TRBV5-1 and TRBJ2-1, the complete variable domain is KAGVTQTPRYLIKTRGQQVTLSCSPISGHRSVSWYQQTPGQGLQFLFEYFSETQRNKGNFPGRFSGRQFSNSRSEMNVSTLELGDSALYLCASSLVAGGVYNEQFFGPGTRLTVL.